A single sample is the source of the 28 T cell receptor beta chains below, sequenced in a study of cytomegalovirus exposure and HLA in healthy donors (TCRdb year 2017). The library was built by means of the immunoSEQ multiplex PCR assay. For the multiplex PCR, a mixture combining 60 forward primers for TCR Vbeta segments and 13 reverse primers for TCR Jbeta segments was used. Here the immuneACCESS table is served through TCRdb, limited to in-frame sequences with V and J called. Missing clones are a known gap in these copies; in checked studies unresolved V genes cover under half, and the rest lacks a known reason. Across this sample there are 150,000 to 200,000 clones, with about 80% seen only once. Clones ranked in the top ten supply about 2% of the sample. The sequenced material came from PBMCs. These receptors all come from a woman aged 25 to 39 in good health and CMV-seropositive.

The V and J genes are TRBV15 and TRBJ2-7; a weak D match, TRBD1 (5 bases). This CDR3 is 15 amino acids long. With 3 bases removed from V and 2 bases from J, the gap between germline ends came to 14 bases. Germline-derived CDR1 and CDR2 are LNHNV and YYDKDF (reference sequence). The CDR3 DNA follows: TGTGCCACCAGCAGGGGCAGGGAAATCACCTACGAGCAGTACTTC. Protein product: CATSRGREITYEQYF.

This clone was seen more than once but under ten times. The J gene is TRBJ2-6, the V gene TRBV19; 11 positions agree with TRBD1. CDR1 LNHDA and CDR2 SQIVND come from the germline V gene (reference sequence). The CDR3 length is 16 residues. V was clipped by 7 bases and J by 2 bases; unmatched bases: 4. This CDR3 is CASTDRGPAGANVLTF. The DNA of the CDR3 is TGTGCCAGTACGGACAGGGGGCCCGCTGGGGCCAACGTCCTGACTTTC. Combining the CDR3 with reference TRBV19 and TRBJ2-6 gives the whole variable domain DGGITQSPKYLFRKEGQNVTLSCEQNLNHDAMYWYRQDPGQGLRLIYYSQIVNDFQKGDIAEGYSVSREKKESFPLTVTSAQKNPTAFYLCASTDRGPAGANVLTFGAGSRLTVL.

This clone was counted only a few times. The J gene is TRBJ2-5, the V gene TRBV27, with 9 bases matching TRBD1. Germline CDR1 is MNHEY and CDR2 is SMNVEV (reference sequence). The trim removed 4 bases at V and 5 bases at J, leaving 11 bases unmatched. The CDR3 totals 16 residues. The CDR3 here is CASSYGPGTGRETQYF. The CDR3 nucleotides read TGTGCCAGCAGTTACGGGCCTGGGACAGGGCGGGAGACCCAGTACTTC.

This clone was seen a single time. This chain connects TRBV10-3 to TRBJ1-5; maybe TRBD1 (5 bases). The CDR3 spans 14 residues. Germline CDR1 ENHRY, CDR2 SYGVKD. Trimming left V 0 bases short and J 5 bases short, with 8 bases between. CDR3 loop: CAISESGGDQPQHF. The CDR3 DNA reads TGTGCCATCAGTGAGTCGGGAGGGGATCAGCCCCAGCATTTT.

The count of this clone is one. The chain carries TRBV7-8 and TRBJ2-3; TRBD2 aligns across 11 bases. CDR3 size: 17 residues. V gave up 5 bases and J gave up 1 base; unmatched junction bases: 8. The germline V gene has CDR1 SGHVS and CDR2 FQNEAQ. The CDR3 DNA follows: TGTGCCAGCAGCCCGGGACTAGCGGAGCGCGGCACAGATACGCAGTATTTT. This sequence encodes CASSPGLAERGTDTQYF.

The chain has TRBV5-4 and TRBJ2-7; D not resolved. Germline values: CDR1 SGHNT, CDR2 YYREEE (reference sequence). V was trimmed by 4 bases and J by 4 bases, leaving 21 bases between them. This CDR3 is built from 16 residues. In DNA, the CDR3 is TGTGCCAGCAGCCTCCAGAAGTCTCGGGTCGGATACGAGCAGTACTTC. Its protein is CASSLQKSRVGYEQYF.

This clone was observed a handful of times. The chain joins TRBV25-1 to TRBJ2-5; D unclear. V was pared by 4 bases and J by 5 bases, with 11 bases between. Germline-derived CDR1 and CDR2 are MGHDK and SYGVNS. This CDR3 has 13 residues. CDR3 nucleotides: TGTGCCAGCAGTGCCCCGGGTTGGGAGACCCAGTACTTC. It encodes CASSAPGWETQYF. Supplemented by reference TRBV25-1 and TRBJ2-5, the full variable domain reads EADIYQTPRYLVIGTGKKITLECSQTMGHDKMYWYQQDPGMELHLIHYSYGVNSTEKGDLSSESTVSRIRTEHFPLTLESARPSHTSQYLCASSAPGWETQYFGPGTRLLVL.

The V and J genes are TRBV6-1 and TRBJ1-1; D is undetermined. CDR1 and CDR2 from the germline V gene are MNHNS and SASEGT. Trimming cost V 6 bases and J 1 base, with 12 bases left between them. The CDR3 is 14 amino acids. The CDR3 region has the DNA TGTGCCAGCAGCCCGACGGGAGGGAACACTGAAGCTTTCTTT. Its translation is CASSPTGGNTEAFF.

The J gene is TRBJ1-1, the V gene TRBV2; D is unclear. The CDR3 runs 12 residues. The germline gives CDR1 SNHLY, CDR2 FYNNEI. Deletions cut 4 bases from V and 1 base from J, with 4 bases between. Written as DNA, the CDR3 is TGTGCCAGCAGTGCAGAGAACACTGAAGCTTTCTTT. Translation gives CASSAENTEAFF.

V is TRBV19 and J is TRBJ2-1, with a weak D call TRBD2 (7 bases). The germline gives CDR1 LNHDA, CDR2 SQIVND (reference sequence). The V end was cut by 3 bases, the J end by 6 bases, with 21 bases between. The CDR3 is 17 residues long. CDR3 sequence: CASSITFAGAISNEQFF. For the CDR3, the DNA is TGTGCCAGTAGTATTACGTTCGCGGGGGCGATCTCCAATGAGCAGTTCTTC. The variable domain in full, completed from reference TRBV19 and TRBJ2-1, reads DGGITQSPKYLFRKEGQNVTLSCEQNLNHDAMYWYRQDPGQGLRLIYYSQIVNDFQKGDIAEGYSVSREKKESFPLTVTSAQKNPTAFYLCASSITFAGAISNEQFFGPGTRLTVL.

Only one count was recorded for this clone. The chain joins TRBV19 to TRBJ2-1; tentatively, D is TRBD2 (6 bases). Per the germline V gene, CDR1 is LNHDA and CDR2 is SQIVND (reference sequence). V gave up 7 bases and J gave up 9 bases, with 10 bases separating them. The CDR3 length is 11 residues. DNA of the CDR3: TGTGCCAGTAAGGGAGGTGGTGAGCAGTTCTTC. It is translated as CASKGGGEQFF. The full variable domain, with the rest looked up from reference TRBV19 and TRBJ2-1, is DGGITQSPKYLFRKEGQNVTLSCEQNLNHDAMYWYRQDPGQGLRLIYYSQIVNDFQKGDIAEGYSVSREKKESFPLTVTSAQKNPTAFYLCASKGGGEQFFGPGTRLTVL.

V is TRBV5-1 and J is TRBJ2-5; 10 bases match TRBD1. V lost 5 bases and J lost 4; bases outside the gene matches: 8. The CDR3 contains 15 residues. Germline V gives CDR1 SGHRS, CDR2 YFSETQ. The DNA for the CDR3 is TGCGCCAGCAGTTCTTCCGGGACAGGGGCAGAGACCCAGTACTTC. Translating gives CASSSSGTGAETQYF.

The rearrangement uses TRBV16 and TRBJ1-1; D not resolved. This CDR3 contains 12 residues. Trimming pared 3 bases from V and 10 bases from J, leaving 12 bases between. The germline V gene has CDR1 KGHSY and CDR2 FQNENV. CDR3 region: CASSQRAPGAFF. CDR3 in DNA: TGTGCCAGCAGCCAGCGGGCTCCCGGAGCTTTCTTT. Full variable domain (outside the CDR3, taken from reference TRBV16 and TRBJ1-1): GEEVAQTPKHLVRGEGQKAKLYCAPIKGHSYVFWYQQVLKNEFKFLISFQNENVFDETGMPKERFSAKCLPNSPCSLEIQATKLEDSAVYFCASSQRAPGAFFGQGTRLTVV.

This clone has only a few counts. The chain employs TRBV7-2 and TRBJ2-5; tentatively, D is TRBD1 (5 bases). This CDR3 comprises 15 residues. Per the germline V gene, CDR1 is SGHTA and CDR2 is FQGNSA. V was pared by 4 bases and J by 2 bases, with 14 bases between. CDR3 residues: CASSWTRQSQETQYF. The DNA for the CDR3 is TGTGCCAGCAGCTGGACAAGGCAGAGTCAAGAGACCCAGTACTTC.

The rearrangement links TRBV6-4 to TRBJ1-2; TRBD1 aligns across 7 bases. There are 13 residues in the CDR3. Trimming cost V 4 bases and J 4 bases; bases outside gene matches: 3. CDR1 is MRHNA and CDR2 is SNTAGT in the germline V gene. The CDR3 here is CASSVGGSYGYTF. The DNA of the CDR3 is TGTGCCAGCAGTGTAGGGGGCAGCTATGGCTACACCTTC.

The rearrangement links TRBV7-2 to TRBJ1-5, with D perhaps matching TRBD1 (6 bases). Germline values: CDR1 SGHTA, CDR2 FQGNSA. The CDR3 has 14 residues. V lost 7 bases, J lost 5 bases, and 15 bases lay in between. The CDR3 DNA sequence: TGTGCCAGCAACGATCCCACAGGGTATCAGCCCCAGCATTTT. Translating gives CASNDPTGYQPQHF.

V gene TRBV5-4 combines with J gene TRBJ2-3; possible D gene TRBD2, 7 bases. CDR3 size: 14 residues. Trimming took off 6 bases at V and 3 bases at J, with 14 bases between the two ends. CDR1 and CDR2 from the germline V gene are SGHNT and YYREEE (reference sequence). In nucleotides, the CDR3 is TGTGCCAGCACCCCGAAGGGGGGGACAGATACGCAGTATTTT. Amino acid sequence: CASTPKGGTDTQYF.

Notes on this clone: One end of the junction does not line up with germline, which may come from a read error. J is TRBJ2-5 and V is TRBV7-9, with D maybe TRBD2 (6 bases). The CDR3 covers 14 residues. Looked up from germline, CDR1 is SEHNR and CDR2 is FQNEAQ (reference sequence). The CDR3 sequence is CASSFGATRGVSHF. The CDR3 bases are TGTGCCAGCAGCTTTGGGGCGACACGCGGGGTCAGTCACTTC.

This clone was recorded once. The chain joins TRBV28 to TRBJ1-5; weak D call: TRBD1 (5 bases). Looked up from germline, CDR1 is MDHEN and CDR2 is SYDVKM. The CDR3 length is 14 residues. Trimming stripped 6 bases from V and 6 bases from J, with 15 bases between. In nucleotides, the CDR3 is TGTGCCAGCAGCCTTACAGGAAGCGCTCAGCCCCAGCATTTT. Protein product: CASSLTGSAQPQHF.

In this sample, this clone turned up once. This sequence joins TRBV11-2 and TRBJ1-6, with D maybe TRBD1 (5 bases). CDR3 size: 16 residues. Trimming took 4 bases from V and 9 from J, leaving 19 bases between them. Germline lookup yields CDR1 SGHAT and CDR2 FQNNGV. The CDR3 DNA reads TGTGCCAGCAGCTCAACTGGGCAGGGCCATGGTTCACCCCTCCACTTT. It encodes CASSSTGQGHGSPLHF. The whole variable domain, remainder taken from reference TRBV11-2 and TRBJ1-6, is EAGVAQSPRYKIIEKRQSVAFWCNPISGHATLYWYQQILGQGPKLLIQFQNNGVVDDSQLPKDRFSAERLKGVDSTLKIQPAKLEDSAVYLCASSSTGQGHGSPLHFGNGTRLTVT.

The V and J genes are TRBV27 and TRBJ1-6, with 8 positions matching TRBD1. The CDR3 covers 14 residues. CDR1 and CDR2 from the germline V gene are MNHEY and SMNVEV (reference sequence). V was clipped by 5 bases and J by 10 bases; unmatched bases: 7. CDR3 in DNA: TGTGCCAGCAGTCAGGACAGGGTGGGGTCACCCCTCCACTTT. Its translation: CASSQDRVGSPLHF.

This clone appeared once. This rearrangement joins TRBV30 to TRBJ1-1, with 9 nucleotides matching TRBD1. The CDR3 totals 11 residues. Germline-derived CDR1 and CDR2 are GTSNPN and SVGIG (reference sequence). The DNA for the CDR3 is TGTGGGGGACAGGGTTACGCTGAAGCTTTCTTT. Translating it yields CGGQGYAEAFF.

This chain connects TRBV9 to TRBJ2-2, with a weak D call TRBD2 (6 bases). The germline V gene has CDR1 SGDLS and CDR2 YYNGEE. The V end lost 1 base, the J end lost 1 base, and 11 bases lay between the germline ends. The CDR3 totals 16 residues. CDR3 sequence (DNA): TGTGCCAGCAGCGTAACTAGCCAGGGGAACACCGGGGAGCTGTTTTTT. This translates into CASSVTSQGNTGELFF.

The chain has TRBV6-5 and TRBJ2-1, with 7 bases matching TRBD1. Germline values: CDR1 MNHEY, CDR2 SVGAGI. Unmatched junction bases numbered 7, after V lost 2 bases and J lost 9 bases. CDR3 length: 14 residues. The CDR3 DNA is TGTGCCAGCAGTTACCCGACAGGGAGCGGTGAGCAGTTCTTC. Translating gives CASSYPTGSGEQFF.

J is TRBJ1-3 and V is TRBV9, with D maybe TRBD1 (6 bases). Per germline, CDR1 SGDLS and CDR2 YYNGEE. The ends were cut back, 2 bases at V and 4 bases at J, with 19 bases in the middle. The CDR3 is 17 residues long. Written as DNA, the CDR3 is TGTGCCAGCAGCGTGGCCCCCCCAGGGGATCTAGGAAACACCATATATTTT. Protein sequence: CASSVAPPGDLGNTIYF.

This CDR3 reads CASSVAGTSDNEQFF. CDR3 in DNA: TGTGCCAGCAGCGTAGCTGGGACTAGTGACAATGAGCAGTTCTTC. The rearrangement links TRBV9 to TRBJ2-1; 8 bases are a match to TRBD2. Trimming at V came to 0 bases and at J to 5 bases, leaving 4 bases not matched to a gene. This CDR3 is 15 amino acids long. The germline CDR1 and CDR2 sequences are SGDLS and YYNGEE. The full variable domain, in which reference TRBV9 and TRBJ2-1 provide the parts outside the CDR3, is DSGVTQTPKHLITATGQRVTLRCSPRSGDLSVYWYQQSLDQGLQFLIQYYNGEERAKGNILERFSAQQFPDLHSELNLSSLELGDSALYFCASSVAGTSDNEQFFGPGTRLTVL.

The CDR3 DNA reads as TGTGCCAGCAGTTTATCTTGGAGATACGAGCAGTACTTC. Protein sequence: CASSLSWRYEQYF. The chain combines TRBV27 with TRBJ2-7; D uncertain. CDR3 size: 13 residues. Trimming shortened V by 0 bases and J by 4 bases, and 7 bases separated the two germline ends. Germline CDR1 and CDR2: MNHEY and SMNVEV (reference sequence).

V and J are TRBV28 and TRBJ2-2, with a tentative D call TRBD2 (5 bases). The CDR3 covers 12 residues. Germline assignment: CDR1 MDHEN and CDR2 SYDVKM. Trimming shortened V by 5 bases and J by 16 bases, and 17 bases separated the two germline ends. CDR3 sequence (DNA): TGTGCCAGCAGTGAGAACACCGGGAAGGAGTTTTTT. It yields the protein CASSENTGKEFF. The full variable domain, in which reference TRBV28 and TRBJ2-2 provide the parts outside the CDR3, is DVKVTQSSRYLVKRTGEKVFLECVQDMDHENMFWYRQDPGLGLRLIYFSYDVKMKEKGDIPEGYSVSREKKERFSLILESASTNQTSMYLCASSENTGKEFFGEGSRLTVL.